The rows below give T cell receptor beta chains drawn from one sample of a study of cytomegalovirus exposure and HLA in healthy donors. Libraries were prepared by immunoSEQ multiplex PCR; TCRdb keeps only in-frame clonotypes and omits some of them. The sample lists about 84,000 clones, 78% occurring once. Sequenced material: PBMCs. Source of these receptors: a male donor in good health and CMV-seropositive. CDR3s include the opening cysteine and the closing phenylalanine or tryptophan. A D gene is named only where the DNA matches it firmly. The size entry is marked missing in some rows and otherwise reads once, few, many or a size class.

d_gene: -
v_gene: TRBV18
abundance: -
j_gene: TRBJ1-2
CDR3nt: TGTGCCAGCTCCCGAGGGGGGGAGAACTATGGCTACACCTTC
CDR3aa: CASSRGGENYGYTF

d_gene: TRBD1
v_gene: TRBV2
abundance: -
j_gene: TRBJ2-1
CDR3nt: TGTGCCAACAAACGGGACAGGGGGCGCGGCGATGAGCAGTTCTTC
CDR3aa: CANKRDRGRGDEQFF

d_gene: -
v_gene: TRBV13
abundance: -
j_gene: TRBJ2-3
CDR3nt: TGTGCCAGCAGCTTAGGGACTAGCACAGATACGCAGTATTTT
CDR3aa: CASSLGTSTDTQYF

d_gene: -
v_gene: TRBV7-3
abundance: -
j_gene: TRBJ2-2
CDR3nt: TGTGCCAGCAGCTTAATACAGGGTGACACCGGGGAGCTGTTTTTT
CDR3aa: CASSLIQGDTGELFF

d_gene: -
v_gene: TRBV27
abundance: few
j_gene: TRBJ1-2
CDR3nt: TGTGCCAGCAAAGGCGGATATGGGTATGGCTACACCTTC
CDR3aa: CASKGGYGYGYTF

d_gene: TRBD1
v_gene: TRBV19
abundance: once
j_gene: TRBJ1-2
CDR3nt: TGTGCCAGTAGTCCTCGACAGGGGGGAGGAGAAAACTATGGCTACACCTTC
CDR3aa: CASSPRQGGGENYGYTF

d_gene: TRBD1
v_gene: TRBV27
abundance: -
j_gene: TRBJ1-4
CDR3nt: TGTGCCAGCAGTGAAAGACAGGGCCGAACTAATGAAAAACTGTTTTTT
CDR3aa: CASSERQGRTNEKLFF

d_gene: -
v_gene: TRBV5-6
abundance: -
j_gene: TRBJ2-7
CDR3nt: TGTGCCAGCAGCTTCGGCACTGCCTCCAGGGGTGAGCAGTACTTC
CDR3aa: CASSFGTASRGEQYF

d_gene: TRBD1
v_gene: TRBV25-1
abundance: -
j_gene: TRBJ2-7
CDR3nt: TGTGCCAGCAGTACCCCCGACAGGGCCCGTAGTGACGAGCAGTACTTC
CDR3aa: CASSTPDRARSDEQYF

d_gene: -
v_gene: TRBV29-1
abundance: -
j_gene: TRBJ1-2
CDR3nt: TGCAGCGTGACGCCGGGGAGTAGGTATGGCTACACCTTC
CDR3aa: CSVTPGSRYGYTF

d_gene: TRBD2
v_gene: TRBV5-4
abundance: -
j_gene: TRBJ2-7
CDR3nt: TGTGCCAGCAGCCCAGAGACTAGCGGGAGTTACGAGCAGTACTTC
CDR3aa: CASSPETSGSYEQYF

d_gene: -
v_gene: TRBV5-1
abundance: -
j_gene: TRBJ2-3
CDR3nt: TGCGCCAGCAGCTTGGAGAGGGTTAGTGCAGATACGCAGTATTTT
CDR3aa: CASSLERVSADTQYF

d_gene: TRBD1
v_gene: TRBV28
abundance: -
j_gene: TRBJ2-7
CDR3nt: TGTGCCAGCAGGGGAGGGGGGACAGGGTTCAACGAGCAGTACTTC
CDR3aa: CASRGGGTGFNEQYF

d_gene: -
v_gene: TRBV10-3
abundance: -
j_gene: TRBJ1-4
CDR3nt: TGTGCCATCAGTGATCTTAATGAAAAACTGTTTTTT
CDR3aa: CAISDLNEKLFF

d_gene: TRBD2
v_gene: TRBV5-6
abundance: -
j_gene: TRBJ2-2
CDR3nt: TGTGCCAGCAGCTTGGCCGAAAGTAGCGGGAGGACCGGGGAGCTGTTTTTT
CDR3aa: CASSLAESSGRTGELFF

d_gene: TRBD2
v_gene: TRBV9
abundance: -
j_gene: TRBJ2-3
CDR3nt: TGTGCCAGCAGCCCGAGTAGCGGGATAGGTGATACGCAGTATTTT
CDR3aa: CASSPSSGIGDTQYF

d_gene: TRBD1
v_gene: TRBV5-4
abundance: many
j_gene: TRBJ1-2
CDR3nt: TGTGCCAGCAGCCATGACAGGGGGTATGGCTACACCTTC
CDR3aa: CASSHDRGYGYTF

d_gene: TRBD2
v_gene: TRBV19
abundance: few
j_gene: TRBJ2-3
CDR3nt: TGTGCCAGTTCCCCGGGACTAGGGATCACAGATACGCAGTATTTT
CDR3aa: CASSPGLGITDTQYF

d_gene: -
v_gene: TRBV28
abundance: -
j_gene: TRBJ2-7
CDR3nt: TGTGCCACACATAAGTTCTACGAGCAGTACTTC
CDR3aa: CATHKFYEQYF

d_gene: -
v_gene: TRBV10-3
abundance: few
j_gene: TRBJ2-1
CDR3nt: TGTGCCATCAGTGAGTTGGGGAGCTCCTACAATGAGCAGTTCTTC
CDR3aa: CAISELGSSYNEQFF

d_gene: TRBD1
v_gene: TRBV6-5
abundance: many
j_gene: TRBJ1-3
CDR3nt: TGTGCCAGCAGTTACGACAGGGCTGGAAACACCATATATTTT
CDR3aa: CASSYDRAGNTIYF

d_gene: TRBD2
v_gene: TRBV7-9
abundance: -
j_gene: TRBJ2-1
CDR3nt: TGTGCCAGCAGCTTAGTTTCTAGCGGGAGCCTAAATGAGCAGTTCTTC
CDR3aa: CASSLVSSGSLNEQFF

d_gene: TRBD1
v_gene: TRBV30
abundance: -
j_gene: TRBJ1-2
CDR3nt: TGTGCCTGGCGGGACAGGGGAAGTCGGTCATGGTCTGGCTACACCTTC
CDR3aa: CAWRDRGSRSWSGYTF

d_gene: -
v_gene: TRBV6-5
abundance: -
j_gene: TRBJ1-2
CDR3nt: TGTGCCAGCAGTTACTCTCCAGGGGCTCATGGCTACACCTTC
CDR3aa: CASSYSPGAHGYTF

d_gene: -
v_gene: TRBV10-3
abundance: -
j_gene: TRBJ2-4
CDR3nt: TGTGCCATCAGTGAGAGACAGGGGAGGGACATTCAGTACTTC
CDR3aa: CAISERQGRDIQYF

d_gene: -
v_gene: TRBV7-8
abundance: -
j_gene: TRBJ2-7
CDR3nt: TGTGCCAGCAGCTCTCGGGGGGCGGACTACGAGCAGTACTTC
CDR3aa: CASSSRGADYEQYF

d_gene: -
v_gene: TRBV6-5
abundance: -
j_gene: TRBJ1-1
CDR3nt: TGTGCCACCGTAGCTTACACTGAAGCTTTCTTT
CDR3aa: CATVAYTEAFF

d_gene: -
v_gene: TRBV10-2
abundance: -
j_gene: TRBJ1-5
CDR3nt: TGCGCCAGCAGTGCAGGGTCCAATCAGCCCCAGCATTTT
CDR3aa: CASSAGSNQPQHF

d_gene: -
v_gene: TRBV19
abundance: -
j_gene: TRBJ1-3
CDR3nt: TGTGCCAGTAGTATCGACAGCTCTGGAAACACCATATATTTT
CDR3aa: CASSIDSSGNTIYF

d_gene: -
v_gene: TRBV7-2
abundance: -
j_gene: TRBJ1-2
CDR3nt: TGTGCCAGCAGCTTAGCAGCTTCTTACTATGGCTACACCTTC
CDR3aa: CASSLAASYYGYTF

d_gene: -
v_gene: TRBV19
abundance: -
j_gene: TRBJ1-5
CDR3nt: TGTGCCAGTAGAGTAGAGGGTTCGAGCAATCAGCCCCAGCATTTT
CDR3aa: CASRVEGSSNQPQHF

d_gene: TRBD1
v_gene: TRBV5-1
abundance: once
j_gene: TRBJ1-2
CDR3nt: TGCGCCAGCAGCCCGGGACAGAGGCTATATGGCTACACCTTC
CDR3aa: CASSPGQRLYGYTF

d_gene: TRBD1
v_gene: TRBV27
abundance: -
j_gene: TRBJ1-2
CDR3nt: TGTGCCAGCAGTCCGACAGGGGATAACTATGGCTACACCTTC
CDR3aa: CASSPTGDNYGYTF

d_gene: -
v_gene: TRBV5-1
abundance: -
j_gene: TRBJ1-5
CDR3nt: TGCGCCAGCAGCCCAACAGGGCCCAATCAGCCCCAGCATTTT
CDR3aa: CASSPTGPNQPQHF

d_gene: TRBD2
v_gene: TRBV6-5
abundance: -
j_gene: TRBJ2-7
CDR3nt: TGTGCCAGCAGACTAGCGGGAGCCTACGAGCAGTACTTC
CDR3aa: CASRLAGAYEQYF

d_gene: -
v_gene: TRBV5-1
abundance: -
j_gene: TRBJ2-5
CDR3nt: TGCGCCAGCAGCCCAAACCAGGAGACCCAGTACTTC
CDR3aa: CASSPNQETQYF

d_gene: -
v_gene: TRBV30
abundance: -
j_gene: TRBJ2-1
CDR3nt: TGTGCCTGGAGTGTAAATACGGGAGCGGATTTATACAATGAGCAGTTCTTC
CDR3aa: CAWSVNTGADLYNEQFF

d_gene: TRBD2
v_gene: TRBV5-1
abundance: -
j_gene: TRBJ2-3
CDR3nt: TGCGCCAGCAAAGTCGGGCAAACACAGAGGACCTTCCGCTTGGGGGGGGATACGCAGTATTTT
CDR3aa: CASKVGQTQRTFRLGGDTQYF

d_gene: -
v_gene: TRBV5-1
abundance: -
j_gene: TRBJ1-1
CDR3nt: TGCGCCAGCAGCTTCGACGGGAAGAACACTGAAGCTTTCTTT
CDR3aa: CASSFDGKNTEAFF

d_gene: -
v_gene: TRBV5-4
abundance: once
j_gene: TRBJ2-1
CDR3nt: TGTGCCAGCAGCTTGCAGAATGAGCAGTTCTTC
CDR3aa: CASSLQNEQFF

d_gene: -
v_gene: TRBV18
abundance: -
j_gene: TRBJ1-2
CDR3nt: TGTGCCAGCTCACCGGGGGGTTCATATGGCTACACCTTC
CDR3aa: CASSPGGSYGYTF

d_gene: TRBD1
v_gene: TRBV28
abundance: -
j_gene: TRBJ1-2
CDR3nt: TGTGCCAGCAGTTTGGCGGGACAGAACTATGGCTACACCTTC
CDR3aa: CASSLAGQNYGYTF

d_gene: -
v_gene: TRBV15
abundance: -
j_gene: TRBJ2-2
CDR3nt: TGTGCCACCAGCAGAGATAGGACATCGAACACCGGGGAGCTGTTTTTT
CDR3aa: CATSRDRTSNTGELFF

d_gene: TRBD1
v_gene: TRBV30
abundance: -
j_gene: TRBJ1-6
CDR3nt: TGTGCCTGGAGGCAAGGACAGGCTAATTCACCCCTCCACTTT
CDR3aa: CAWRQGQANSPLHF

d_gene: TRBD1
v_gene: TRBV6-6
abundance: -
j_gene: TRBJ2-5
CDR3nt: TGTGCCAGCACCAAAATCGGGACAGCTCAAGAGACCCAGTACTTC
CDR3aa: CASTKIGTAQETQYF

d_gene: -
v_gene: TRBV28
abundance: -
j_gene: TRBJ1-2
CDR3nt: TGTGCCAGCAGTTTAGCAGGGACACTCTCTGGCTACACCTTC
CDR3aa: CASSLAGTLSGYTF

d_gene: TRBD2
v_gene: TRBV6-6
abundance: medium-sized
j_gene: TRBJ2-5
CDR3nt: TGTGCCAGCAGTCTTTGGGCGGGAGAGCTGGAGACCCAGTACTTC
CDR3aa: CASSLWAGELETQYF

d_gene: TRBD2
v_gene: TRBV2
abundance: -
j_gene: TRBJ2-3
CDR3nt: TGTGCCAGCAGGGGGGCTAGCGGGAGTCTTACAGATACGCAGTATTTT
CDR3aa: CASRGASGSLTDTQYF

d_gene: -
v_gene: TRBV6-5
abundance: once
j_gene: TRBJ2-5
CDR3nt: TGTGCCAGCAGTTACTCGTCCAGGGGATCCCAAGAGACCCAGTACTTC
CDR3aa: CASSYSSRGSQETQYF

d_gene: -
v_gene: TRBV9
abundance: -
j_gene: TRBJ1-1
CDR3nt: TGTGCCAGCAGCGTAAGTGGAGGGGTCAGCACTGAAGCTTTCTTT
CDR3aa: CASSVSGGVSTEAFF

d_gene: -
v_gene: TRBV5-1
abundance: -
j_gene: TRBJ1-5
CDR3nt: TGCGCCAGCAGCCCCGATGGACAAATTAATCAGCCCCAGCATTTT
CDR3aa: CASSPDGQINQPQHF

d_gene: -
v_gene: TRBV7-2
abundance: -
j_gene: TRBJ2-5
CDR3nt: TGTGCCAGCAGCTTAGGAGGGGGCCAAGAGACCCAGTACTTC
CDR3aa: CASSLGGGQETQYF